These T cell receptor beta chains were read from a single sample in a study of blood T cell repertoires in COVID-19. Measured with immunoSEQ multiplex PCR; TCRdb has only the in-frame clones, and not every one. The repertoire consists of about 370,000 clones, with about 90% occurring once and the leading ten covering about 9.4%. Source material: peripheral blood. Receptor source: a woman younger than 45 with COVID-19, enrolled during active disease. The CDR3 runs from the conserved cysteine through the conserved F or W. Each record gives: V gene, clone size, D gene, J gene, CDR3 protein, CDR3 DNA. A D gene is named only where the DNA matches it firmly. Not all rows give a size; the values are once, few, many and, for expanded clones, a class.

v_gene: TRBV9
abundance: once
d_gene: TRBD1
j_gene: TRBJ1-4
CDR3aa: CASSASTGGGDEKLFF
CDR3nt: TGTGCCAGCAGCGCCTCGACAGGGGGCGGGGATGAAAAACTGTTTTTT

v_gene: TRBV5-1
abundance: -
d_gene: -
j_gene: TRBJ1-6
CDR3aa: CASSIDSPSPLHF
CDR3nt: TGCGCCAGCAGTATAGATTCCCCTTCACCCCTCCACTTT

v_gene: TRBV5-1
abundance: -
d_gene: TRBD1
j_gene: TRBJ2-2
CDR3aa: CASSLVTTGDGELFF
CDR3nt: TGCGCCAGCAGCTTGGTGACGACAGGGGACGGGGAGCTGTTTTTT

v_gene: TRBV5-4
abundance: -
d_gene: TRBD1
j_gene: TRBJ2-5
CDR3aa: CASSLARTGGGETQYF
CDR3nt: TGTGCCAGCAGCTTGGCCAGGACAGGGGGAGGAGAGACCCAGTACTTC

v_gene: TRBV25-1
abundance: -
d_gene: -
j_gene: TRBJ2-3
CDR3aa: CASSGSRRGTSTDTQYF
CDR3nt: TGTGCCAGCAGTGGCTCGAGGAGGGGCACTAGCACAGATACGCAGTATTTT

v_gene: TRBV6-1
abundance: -
d_gene: -
j_gene: TRBJ2-6
CDR3aa: CASSEDYGSGANVLTF
CDR3nt: TGTGCCAGCAGTGAAGACTATGGCTCTGGGGCCAACGTCCTGACTTTC

v_gene: TRBV24-1
abundance: -
d_gene: -
j_gene: TRBJ2-3
CDR3aa: CATRFGDTQYF
CDR3nt: TGTGCCACCCGGTTCGGAGATACGCAGTATTTT

v_gene: TRBV6-6
abundance: -
d_gene: -
j_gene: TRBJ2-1
CDR3aa: CASSSEKDEQFF
CDR3nt: TGTGCCAGCAGTTCGGAGAAGGATGAGCAGTTCTTC

v_gene: TRBV3-1/TRBV3-2
abundance: once
d_gene: TRBD2
j_gene: TRBJ2-1
CDR3aa: CASSQMGGPGNEQFF
CDR3nt: TGTGCCAGCAGCCAGATGGGAGGGCCGGGTAATGAGCAGTTCTTC

v_gene: TRBV7-9
abundance: -
d_gene: TRBD2
j_gene: TRBJ2-7
CDR3aa: CASSHSSGRSSYEQYF
CDR3nt: TGTGCCAGCAGCCACTCTAGCGGGAGAAGCTCCTACGAGCAGTACTTC

v_gene: TRBV7-2
abundance: once
d_gene: -
j_gene: TRBJ2-3
CDR3aa: CASSFDRQTDTQYF
CDR3nt: TGTGCCAGCAGCTTTGACAGGCAGACAGATACGCAGTATTTT

v_gene: TRBV6-5
abundance: -
d_gene: -
j_gene: TRBJ1-2
CDR3aa: CASSYSQGNYGYTF
CDR3nt: TGTGCCAGCAGTTACTCCCAGGGTAACTATGGCTACACCTTC

v_gene: TRBV5-4
abundance: -
d_gene: -
j_gene: TRBJ2-7
CDR3aa: CASSLGGRGHEQYF
CDR3nt: TGTGCCAGCAGCTTGGGGGGGCGGGGGCACGAGCAGTACTTC

v_gene: TRBV27
abundance: -
d_gene: -
j_gene: TRBJ1-3
CDR3aa: CASRLTGSGNTIYF
CDR3nt: TGTGCCAGCAGACTGACAGGCTCTGGAAACACCATATATTTT

v_gene: TRBV27
abundance: -
d_gene: TRBD1
j_gene: TRBJ2-2
CDR3aa: CASSESQGARRATGELFF
CDR3nt: TGTGCCAGCAGTGAATCACAGGGGGCCCGGAGGGCCACCGGGGAGCTGTTTTTT

v_gene: TRBV10-3
abundance: -
d_gene: TRBD2
j_gene: TRBJ2-1
CDR3aa: CATEPGLANNEQFF
CDR3nt: TGTGCCACTGAACCGGGACTAGCGAACAATGAGCAGTTCTTC

v_gene: TRBV15
abundance: -
d_gene: -
j_gene: TRBJ2-4
CDR3aa: CATSRERVQYF
CDR3nt: TGTGCCACCAGCAGAGAGAGGGTTCAGTACTTC

v_gene: TRBV6-4
abundance: -
d_gene: TRBD1
j_gene: TRBJ2-7
CDR3aa: CASSPGQGFKQYF
CDR3nt: TGTGCCAGCAGCCCGGGACAGGGTTTTAAGCAGTACTTC

v_gene: TRBV27
abundance: -
d_gene: -
j_gene: TRBJ1-2
CDR3aa: CASSLRGANYGYTF
CDR3nt: TGTGCCAGCAGTCTCCGGGGGGCTAACTATGGCTACACCTTC

v_gene: TRBV7-9
abundance: once
d_gene: TRBD2
j_gene: TRBJ2-3
CDR3aa: CASSLATSGFTDTQYF
CDR3nt: TGTGCCAGCAGCTTAGCAACTAGCGGGTTCACAGATACGCAGTATTTT

v_gene: TRBV7-9
abundance: -
d_gene: -
j_gene: TRBJ1-5
CDR3aa: CASSLENQPQHF
CDR3nt: TGTGCCAGCAGCCTGGAGAATCAGCCCCAGCATTTT

v_gene: TRBV7-3
abundance: -
d_gene: -
j_gene: TRBJ1-5
CDR3aa: CASSSRWGRGTQPQHF
CDR3nt: TGTGCCAGCAGCTCCCGTTGGGGCAGGGGAACTCAGCCCCAGCATTTT

v_gene: TRBV9
abundance: -
d_gene: -
j_gene: TRBJ2-7
CDR3aa: CASSVDRDLGEQYF
CDR3nt: TGTGCCAGCAGCGTCGACAGGGACTTGGGCGAGCAGTACTTC

v_gene: TRBV2
abundance: few
d_gene: TRBD1
j_gene: TRBJ2-7
CDR3aa: CASSRDRDYEQYF
CDR3nt: TGTGCCAGCAGCCGGGACAGGGACTACGAGCAGTACTTC

v_gene: TRBV7-9
abundance: -
d_gene: -
j_gene: TRBJ2-1
CDR3aa: CASSLGLEGIWSYNEQFF
CDR3nt: TGTGCCAGCAGCTTGGGGCTAGAAGGGATTTGGTCCTACAATGAGCAGTTCTTC

v_gene: TRBV3-1/TRBV3-2
abundance: -
d_gene: TRBD1
j_gene: TRBJ1-3
CDR3aa: CASSLRRGQGNTIYF
CDR3nt: TGTGCCAGCAGCCTTCGCAGGGGGCAAGGAAACACCATATATTTT

v_gene: TRBV6-5
abundance: many
d_gene: -
j_gene: TRBJ2-1
CDR3aa: CASSTTGGEQFF
CDR3nt: TGTGCCAGCAGTACTACAGGGGGGGAACAGTTCTTC

v_gene: TRBV28
abundance: -
d_gene: TRBD2
j_gene: TRBJ2-3
CDR3aa: CASMSGSYTDTQYF
CDR3nt: TGTGCCAGCATGAGCGGGAGTTACACAGATACGCAGTATTTT